The next 5 T cell receptor beta chains were all read from a single sample in a study of vaccination effects on CD4 cells after COVID-19. No antigen has been identified for these receptors. Libraries were prepared by immunoSEQ multiplex PCR; TCRdb keeps only in-frame clonotypes and omits some of them. Among about 38,000 clones listed, approximately 70% were seen once. Peptide-pool stimulation followed by sequencing identified expanded antigen-specific CD4+ clonotypes in the ViraFEST assay. CD4+ T cell isolation took place after less than 13 days of culture. None of the vaccinated had previously contracted SARS-CoV-2, and their nucleocapsid antibodies tested negative. The sample here was CD4+ T cells from PBMCs cultured with SARS-CoV-2 spike peptides, taken before COVID-19 vaccination. These receptors originate from a human donor who received a COVID-19 vaccine.

The chain couples TRBV13 to TRBJ1-4; 7 bases line up with TRBD1. This CDR3 contains 14 residues. Germline V gives CDR1 PRHDT, CDR2 FYEKMQ (reference sequence). V dropped 5 bases and J dropped 2; count of bases not matched to a gene: 2. The CDR3 reads CASSKQGTNEKLFF. Written as DNA, the CDR3 is TGTGCCAGCAGCAAACAGGGGACTAATGAAAAACTGTTTTTT.

The chain links TRBV5-4 to TRBJ1-5, with D perhaps matching TRBD1 (6 bases). The CDR3 totals 18 residues. The V gene's germline CDR1 is SGHNT and CDR2 YYREEE (reference sequence). V dropped 5 bases and J dropped 6 bases, with 27 bases sitting between them. DNA for the CDR3: TGTGCCAGCAGTTGGGGATTTTCCGGGACGGGGGGCACTCAGCCCCAGCATTTT. It translates to CASSWGFSGTGGTQPQHF.

This clone was found once. Here the CDR3 reads CASSQAVNYGYTF. The CDR3 region has the DNA TGTGCCAGCAGCCAAGCAGTCAACTATGGCTACACCTTC. The rearrangement uses TRBV14 and TRBJ1-2; no definite D call. CDR3 length: 13 residues. CDR1 SGHDN and CDR2 FVKESK come from the germline V gene. V dropped 1 base and J dropped 2 bases, with 5 bases sitting between them.

This clone was seen just once. The chain combines TRBV5-6 with TRBJ1-5, with no clear D. Trimming left V 1 base short and J 3 bases short, with 8 bases between. The CDR3 covers 14 residues. Germline-derived CDR1 and CDR2 are SGHDT and YYEEEE. Here the CDR3 reads CASSLSGTNQPQHF. The DNA of the CDR3 is TGTGCCAGCAGCTTGAGTGGCACCAATCAGCCCCAGCATTTT.

V is TRBV5-5 and J is TRBJ2-5; possibly TRBD2 for D (6 bases). In germline, CDR1 is SGHKS, CDR2 YYEKEE (reference sequence). The CDR3 contains 13 residues. Trimming took off 6 bases at V and 5 bases at J, with 14 bases between the two ends. The DNA of the CDR3 is TGTGCCAGCAAACCGGGGGTCGGGGAGACCCAGTACTTC. Protein product: CASKPGVGETQYF.